The entry below gives a single TCR beta chain sequence along with its context. CDR3-region Arm-PCR and iRepertoire HTBI primers produced the TCR beta libraries. TCRdb ran MiXCR on the multiplex PCR reads and lists one entry per CDR3 protein. Of 530,000 or so distinct CDR3 sequences listed, approximately 15% are singletons. The time point denotes: newly diagnosed GD, antithyroid drugs for less than 3 months. Generation of the TCR library employed RNA extracted from PBMCs. This sample is drawn from a study of regulatory T cells in long-lasting Graves disease. The data were also submitted as part of a second study, on T cells in Graves' hyperthyroidism and ophthalmopathy. Turning to that study: First-round RT-PCR targeting the TCR CDR3 was performed with the HTBI primer set. Ophthalmopathy could be told apart from stable hyperthyroidism with a 13 V-J model.

This TCR derives from a man aged 25-40 years with Graves disease. Sequencing used peripheral blood mononuclear cells (PBMCs), obtained at new diagnosis, from a patient treated with antithyroid drugs.

As DNA, the CDR3 is TGTGCCACCAGTGATTTCGGGAACGAGCAGTACTTC. Protein: CATSDFGNEQYF. V is TRBV24-1 and J is TRBJ2-7; TRBD2 might be the D (5 bases). Trimming took 1 base from V and 5 from J, leaving 5 bases between them. CDR1 KGHDR and CDR2 SFDVKD come from the germline V gene. This CDR3 comprises 12 residues.